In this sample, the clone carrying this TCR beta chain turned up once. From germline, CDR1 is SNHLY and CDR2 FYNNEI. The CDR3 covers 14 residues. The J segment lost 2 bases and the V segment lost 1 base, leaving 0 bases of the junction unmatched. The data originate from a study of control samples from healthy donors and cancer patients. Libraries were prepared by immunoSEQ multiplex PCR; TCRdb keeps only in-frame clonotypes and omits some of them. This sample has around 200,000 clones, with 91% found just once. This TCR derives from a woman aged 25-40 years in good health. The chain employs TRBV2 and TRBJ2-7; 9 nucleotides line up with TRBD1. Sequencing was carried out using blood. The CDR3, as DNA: TGTGCCAGCAGTGAAGGACAGGGGGCCTACGAGCAGTACTTC. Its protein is CASSEGQGAYEQYF.